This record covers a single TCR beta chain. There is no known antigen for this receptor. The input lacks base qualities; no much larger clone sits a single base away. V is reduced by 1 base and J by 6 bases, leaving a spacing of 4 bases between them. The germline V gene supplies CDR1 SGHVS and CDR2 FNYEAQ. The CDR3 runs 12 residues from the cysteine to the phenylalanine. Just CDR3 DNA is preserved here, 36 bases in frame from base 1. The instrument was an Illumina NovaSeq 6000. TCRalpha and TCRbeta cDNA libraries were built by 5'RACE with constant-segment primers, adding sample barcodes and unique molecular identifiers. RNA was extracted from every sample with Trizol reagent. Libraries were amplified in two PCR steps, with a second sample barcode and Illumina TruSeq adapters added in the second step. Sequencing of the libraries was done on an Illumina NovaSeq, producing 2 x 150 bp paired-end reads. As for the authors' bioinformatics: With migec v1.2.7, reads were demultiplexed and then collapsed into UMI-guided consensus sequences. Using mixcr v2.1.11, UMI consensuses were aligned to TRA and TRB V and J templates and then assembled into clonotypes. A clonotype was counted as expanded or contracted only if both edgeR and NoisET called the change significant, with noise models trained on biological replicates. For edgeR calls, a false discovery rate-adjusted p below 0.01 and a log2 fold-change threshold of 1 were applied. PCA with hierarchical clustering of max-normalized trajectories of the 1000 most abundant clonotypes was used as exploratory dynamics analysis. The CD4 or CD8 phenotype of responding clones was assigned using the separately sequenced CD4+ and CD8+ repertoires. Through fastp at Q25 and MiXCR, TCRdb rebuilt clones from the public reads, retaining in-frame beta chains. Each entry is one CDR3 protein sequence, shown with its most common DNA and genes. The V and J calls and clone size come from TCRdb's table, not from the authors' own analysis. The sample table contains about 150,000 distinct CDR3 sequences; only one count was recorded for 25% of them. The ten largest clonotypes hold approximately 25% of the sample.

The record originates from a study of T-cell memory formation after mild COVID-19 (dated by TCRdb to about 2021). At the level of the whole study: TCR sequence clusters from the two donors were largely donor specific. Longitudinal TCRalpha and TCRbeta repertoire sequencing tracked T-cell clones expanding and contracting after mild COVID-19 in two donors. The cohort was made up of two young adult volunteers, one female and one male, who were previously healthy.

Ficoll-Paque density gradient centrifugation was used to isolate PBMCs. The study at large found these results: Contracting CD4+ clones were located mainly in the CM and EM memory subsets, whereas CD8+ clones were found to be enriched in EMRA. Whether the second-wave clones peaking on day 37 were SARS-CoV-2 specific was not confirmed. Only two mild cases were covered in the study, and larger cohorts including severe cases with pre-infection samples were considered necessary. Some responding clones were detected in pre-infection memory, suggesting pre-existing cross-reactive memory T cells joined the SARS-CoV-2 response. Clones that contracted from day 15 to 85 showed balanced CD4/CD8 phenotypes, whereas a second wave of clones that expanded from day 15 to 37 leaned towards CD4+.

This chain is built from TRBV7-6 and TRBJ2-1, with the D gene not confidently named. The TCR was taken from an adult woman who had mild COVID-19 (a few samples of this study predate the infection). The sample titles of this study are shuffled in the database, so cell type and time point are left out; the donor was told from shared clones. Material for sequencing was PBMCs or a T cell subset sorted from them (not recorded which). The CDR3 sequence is CASSLDPNEQFF. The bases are TGTGCCAGCAGCTTAGACCCCAATGAGCAGTTCTTC.